This T cell receptor beta chain was sequenced during a study of cytomegalovirus exposure and HLA in healthy donors. At the level of the study: About 80 million unique TCRs, all from HLA-typed donors, were included in an early release of the data. The study placed 80% to 85% of its roughly 430 genotyped donors in the Caucasian-associated ancestry cluster.

PCR primers comprised 60 Vbeta and 13 Jbeta primers. Repertoires were generated with immunoSEQ multiplex PCR, while TCRdb's copy carries only in-frame clones and drops some. The data show 65,000 to 75,000 clones, approximately 71% seen once. For this clone: Its target is not known.

This CDR3 comprises 14 residues. Trimming shortened V by 4 bases and J by 4 bases, and 13 bases separated the two germline ends. The V gene's germline CDR1 is MNHNY and CDR2 SVGAGI (reference sequence). Study-wide points: It was taken for granted in presence/absence analyses that sequencing depth across donors was roughly uniform.

This sequence originates from a woman aged 25 to 39 in good health and CMV-seronegative. The J gene is TRBJ1-1, the V gene TRBV6-6; perhaps TRBD1 as D (5 bases). The sequencing sample was made of PBMCs. CDR3 protein: CASSSNAGRTEAFF. CDR3 DNA: TGTGCCAGCAGTTCCAACGCAGGGCGCACTGAAGCTTTCTTT.